Reported below is one T cell receptor beta chain. The antigen is undetermined. Clones were sequenced by immunoSEQ multiplex PCR, and TCRdb holds only the in-frame ones, with some missing. This table holds fewer than 65,000 clones, more than 65% found once. These data are taken from a study of OX40 agonist ivuxolimab in advanced cancers. About the research overall: Ivuxolimab, which patients received intravenously every 2 weeks, was dosed at 0.01 to 10 mg/kg.

Broader study findings: Expanded clones tended on average to be more numerous among CD8+ T cells than CD4+. Partial responders receiving 0.1-3.0 mg/kg showed among the lowest clonal expansion.

Germline lookup yields CDR1 SNHLY and CDR2 FYNNEI. J lost 0 bases, V lost 10 bases, and 6 bases had no gene match. The length of the CDR3 is 13 residues. The source is an adult with an advanced solid tumor such as melanoma, head and neck, liver or kidney cancer. The sequenced sample was CD4+ or CD8+ T cells sorted from blood, obtained in a trial of the OX40 agonist ivuxolimab. The chain links TRBV2 to TRBJ2-7; TRBD1 matches at 7 bases. CDR3 protein: CATGTAYSYEQYF. As DNA, the CDR3 is TGTGCCACCGGGACAGCCTACTCCTACGAGCAGTACTTC.